This T cell receptor (beta chain) came from a study of shared clonotypes between healthy human individuals (TCRdb year 2020). For context, the study as a whole: A few men and two women, aged 18 to 49 years, made up the cohort. Per donor, three plates each were used for CD4 naive and CD4 memory, two for CD8 naive, and one for CD8 memory. To estimate repertoire size and how much clonotype sharing occurs between individuals, the study deeply sequenced the blood TCR repertoires of about five healthy adults. To increase sequencing depth and limit assay-specific biases, different laboratories used diverse techniques to prepare libraries and sequence TCR repertoires. Each donor's leukapheresis produced roughly between about 0.8 and 10 billion PBMCs.

Using the deep immunoSEQ assay, TCR CDR3 regions were amplified from genomic DNA by multiplex PCR. For each cell subset, the extracted genomic DNA was distributed evenly across all wells of several immunoSEQ 96-well plates, and each plate served as one replicate. For sorted subsets, approximately 200 ng of genomic DNA, equivalent to 30,000 or so T cell genomes, went into each replicate PCR. Purified libraries were measured with a Qubit 3.0 fluorometer, size-checked on a Bioanalyzer 2100, and measured again with the KAPA Library Quantification kit. Every immunoSEQ 96-well plate was sequenced on a dedicated single-read 150-cycle Illumina NextSeq 550 flow cell. In the authors' own workflow: Because only junctional sequences without quality scores were contained in the immunoSEQ output, filtering matching that applied to full-length reads could not be performed. Sequences were annotated with PyIR, a Python wrapper for IgBLAST v1.9, using IMGT germline references to assign V/J genes and CDR3. Reads were removed for weak V/J assignments (E-value above 1e-6), missing CDR3, stop codons, out-of-frame junctions, or ambiguous translated residues. A V3J clonotype was defined by an identical inferred V gene, J gene, and CDR3 amino acid sequence. To compute the percentage overlap between repertoires, the number of shared unique clonotypes was divided by the size of the smaller repertoire. RTK rarefaction, the Chao1 estimator, and Recon v2.1 estimates of unobserved clonotypes were used to assess repertoire richness. Generation probabilities were computed with OLGA for all TCRbeta clonotypes obtained by the gDNA method from a handful of donors. In TCRdb, the immuneACCESS table is reduced to in-frame sequences with V and J assigned. These tables do not hold every clone; where another copy was compared, an unresolved V gene accounts for under half, and the others remain unexplained. Clone size and the V and J calls come from that table; the DNA yielded D and trimming. For this sample the table gives roughly 2,300,000 clones, of which roughly 92% were detected only once. The leading ten clones occupy roughly 0.34% of the sample.

From the germline V gene, CDR1 is KGHSH and CDR2 is LQKENI. V drops 5 bases and J drops 3 bases, leaving 11 bases in between. The CDR3 sequence holds 14 residues, the cysteine and phenylalanine included. Only CDR3 DNA is held: 42 bases, read in frame from base 1. Healthy HIV-negative adults with no recently reported acute infections or vaccinations were included as donors. All donors were Caucasian adults living in Nashville, Tennessee, USA. CD4+ T cells were enriched by magnetic negative selection, after which naive cells were positively selected on CD45RA and the negative fraction was taken as the memory subset. Blood was collected by leukapheresis, and PBMCs were isolated by Ficoll-Histopaque density gradient centrifugation and then cryopreserved in liquid nitrogen vapor phase. Analytical flow cytometry was used to check the purity and quantity of each magnetically sorted T cell population. Genomic DNA was isolated from every sorted fraction and measured by UV absorbance on a Nanodrop 2000c.

On this clone: Its antigen is still unknown. Base qualities are missing; no much larger clone stands one base away.

The study at large found these results: Estimated clonotype richness was generally larger for naive than for memory subsets. Compared with non-shared clonotypes, clonotypes shared by all four sorted-subset donors had higher generation probabilities. Sampling was limited to blood, and TCR repertoires in tissue likely differ from TCR repertoires in blood. Pairwise subsampling led to the expectation that sequencing depth would affect the degree of clonotype sharing among donors. When several donors were compared, the shared fraction of clonotypes was 5% to 6.5% for naive CD4, about 4% for naive CD8, 2.3% for memory CD4, and 0.35% to 0.4% for memory CD8. Even with the large sequencing depth, rarefaction of the sorted-subset datasets indicated that sequencing was incomplete. Because the study included a small number of donors, the genetic and exposure-history diversity represented was limited.

This clonotype originated in a man between 18 and 35 years old in good health. Some clones in this sample may be carry-over from other donors' samples. The sample taken for sequencing was naive CD4+ T cells from PBMCs. What this sample's cell subset or site label stands for: CD45RA+ positively selected. Recombination joined TRBV18 with TRBJ2-1; a tentative D call is TRBD1 (5 bases match). At the DNA level, the sequence is TGTGCCAGCTCATTTGACAGACTCTACAATGAGCAGTTCTTC. It translates to CASSFDRLYNEQFF.